These 18 T cell receptor beta chains were all obtained from the same sample, sequenced in a study of T cells in women clearing cervical HPV infection. Libraries were prepared by immunoSEQ multiplex PCR; TCRdb keeps only in-frame clonotypes and omits some of them. The ten most abundant clones cover 7.6% of a sample with around 38,000 clones. Sequenced material: blood buffy coat. The receptor source for this set is a woman between 18 and 70 years old with a cervical HPV16 infection that either progressed to CIN3+ or cleared (not recorded which).

Comment on this clone: Read data end 3 residues before the CDR3 end; the end is taken from the germline J gene. The V and J genes are TRBV30 and TRBJ2-3, with a tentative D call TRBD1 (5 bases). CDR1 GTSNPN and CDR2 SVGIG come from the germline V gene (reference sequence). Trimming shortened V by 2 bases and J by 0 bases, and 6 bases separated the two germline ends. The CDR3 is made up of 13 amino acids. The covered CDR3 bases are TGTGCCTGGAGTCAGGGTAGCACAGATACG. It specifies CAWSQGSTDT. The whole CDR3 reads CAWSQGSTDTQYF.

Note on this clone: The read halts 3 residues ahead of the CDR3 end, with the missing end drawn from the germline J gene. The rearrangement links TRBV29-1 to TRBJ2-3; the D gene is possibly TRBD2 (5 bases). Trimming shortened V by 7 bases and J by 2 bases, and 19 bases separated the two germline ends. Germline-derived CDR1 and CDR2 are SQVTM and ANQGSEA. The CDR3 runs to 15 residues. The CDR3 bases that were read are TGCAGCGCACCCACCTTAGACGGGGTCACAGATACG. Its translation: CSAPTLDGVTDT. Given in full, the CDR3 is CSAPTLDGVTDTQYF.

A word on this clone: The read falls 3 residues short of the CDR3 end, and the missing part is taken from the germline J gene. The genes are TRBV12-3 or TRBV12-4 and TRBJ2-5; the match to TRBD1 covers 7 bases. This CDR3 spans 15 amino acids. The V gene end was trimmed by 6 bases and the J gene end by 5 bases; junction bases not matched to a gene: 12. CDR3 bases read: TGTGCCAGCAGAAAAAAGGGACAGACGGGGGAGACC. Protein: CASRKKGQTGET. The CDR3 as a whole reads CASRKKGQTGETQYF.

Worth noting for this clone: The sequenced fragment ends 3 residues before the CDR3 boundary, so the rest is inferred from the germline J gene. The same CDR3 also results from other DNA sequences found in this sample. J is TRBJ1-5 and V is TRBV10-3; tentatively, D is TRBD1 (6 bases). This CDR3 is 17 amino acids long. Trimming pared 2 bases from V and 0 bases from J, leaving 14 bases between. Germline assignment: CDR1 ENHRY and CDR2 SYGVKD. CDR3 loop: CAISERQAGASNQPQHF. CDR3 bases read: TGTGCCATCAGTGAGCGACAGGCGGGGGCTAGCAATCAGCCC.

Turning to this clone: Sequencing ends 3 residues short of the CDR3 end; the germline J gene provides the rest. The chain uses TRBV5-1 and TRBJ1-5; D unresolved. The CDR3 is 14 amino acids. In germline, CDR1 is SGHRS, CDR2 YFSETQ. Between the trimmed V and J ends, which lost 4 bases and 6 bases, there was a span of 14 bases. Incomplete CDR3 DNA: TGCGCCAGCAGCCCAGTACGGGTGGGTCAGCCC. It codes for CASSPVRVGQP. The full CDR3 sequence reads CASSPVRVGQPQHF.

About this clone: The sequence runs out 3 residues before the end of the CDR3; the remainder is reconstructed from the germline J gene. The V and J genes are TRBV6-2 or TRBV6-3 and TRBJ1-1, with TRBD1 identical over 9 bases. This CDR3 comprises 15 residues. After removal of 6 bases from V and 2 bases from J, the junction contained 7 bases not matched to a gene. Germline V CDR1 and CDR2: MNHEY, SVGEGT. The covered CDR3 bases are TGTGCCAGCAGGCACCACAGGGGGCGAAACACTGAA. Protein: CASRHHRGRNTE. The whole CDR3 sequence reads CASRHHRGRNTEAFF.

With regard to this clone: From the germline J gene comes the end of the CDR3, since the read stops 3 residues before it. V usage is TRBV5-1 and J usage is TRBJ2-6; D unresolved. In germline, CDR1 is SGHRS, CDR2 YFSETQ. The ends were cut back, 0 bases at V and 2 bases at J, with 9 bases in the middle. The CDR3 has 16 amino acids. The CDR3 sequence is CASSLGDKAGANVLTF. CDR3 DNA, as far as it was read: TGCGCCAGCAGCTTGGGAGACAAGGCTGGGGCCAACGTC.

Comment on this clone: With the read ending 3 residues before the CDR3 end, the germline J gene is used to fill in that end. V and J are TRBV20-1 and TRBJ1-1; weak D call: TRBD1 (6 bases). Deletions cut 4 bases from V and 0 bases from J, with 12 bases between. CDR3 length equals 14 residues. Per germline, CDR1 DFQATT and CDR2 SNEGSKA (reference sequence). CDR3 residues: CSATPGQLNTEAFF. CDR3 bases read: TGCAGTGCTACCCCTGGACAGCTGAACACTGAA.

As regards this clone: The read stops 3 residues short of the end of the CDR3; the missing end is completed from the germline J gene. This chain connects TRBV20-1 to TRBJ1-4; D may be TRBD1 (5 bases). V was clipped by 0 bases and J by 3 bases, with 14 bases between them. Germline loops: CDR1 DFQATT, CDR2 SNEGSKA (reference sequence). This CDR3 is built from 16 residues. CDR3 protein: CSARDLEQVSNEKLFF. CDR3 bases read: TGCAGTGCTAGAGATCTTGAACAGGTCTCTAATGAAAAA.

With regard to this clone: Read data end 3 residues before the CDR3 end; the end is taken from the germline J gene. The chain uses TRBV5-1 and TRBJ1-1, with 11 bases fitting TRBD1. CDR1 is SGHRS, CDR2 YFSETQ, per germline. This CDR3 comprises 14 residues. The V segment lost 3 bases and the J segment 6 bases; nucleotides outside the gene matches: 4. Incomplete CDR3 DNA: TGCGCCAGCAGCTGGAGGACAGGGGGCCCTGAA. This gives the protein CASSWRTGGPE. The full CDR3 reads CASSWRTGGPEAFF.

Concerning this clone itself: The read falls 3 residues short of the CDR3 end, and the missing part is taken from the germline J gene. The genes are TRBV13 and TRBJ1-1; unclear D gene. The CDR3 consists of 14 residues. Germline CDR1 reads PRHDT; CDR2 reads FYEKMQ (reference sequence). Trimming left V 5 bases short and J 1 base short, with 11 bases between. The sequenced part of the CDR3 DNA is TGTGCCAGCAGCCCTAGGAGCACGAACACTGAA. Amino acid sequence: CASSPRSTNTE. The CDR3, in full, reads CASSPRSTNTEAFF.

Details on this clone: The read gets to within 3 residues of the CDR3 end, and the germline J gene fills in the rest. The rearrangement uses TRBV7-2 and TRBJ1-5; D remains ambiguous. The CDR3 totals 14 residues. The germline V gene has CDR1 SGHTA and CDR2 FQGNSA. Trimming took off 3 bases at V and 5 bases at J, with 11 bases between the two ends. The part of the CDR3 DNA that was read is TGTGCCAGCAGCTTCCTTAACAGAGATCAGCCC. Protein sequence: CASSFLNRDQP. The entire CDR3 protein reads CASSFLNRDQPQHF.

With regard to this clone: The sequence runs out 3 residues before the end of the CDR3; the remainder is reconstructed from the germline J gene. The chain combines TRBV11-3 with TRBJ1-1, with D perhaps TRBD1 (5 bases). In germline, CDR1 is SGHNT, CDR2 YENEEA. The length of the CDR3 is 14 residues. Trimming stripped 2 bases from V and 1 base from J, with 8 bases between. CDR3 bases read: TGTGCCAGCAGCTTAAGGGGAGGGAACACTGAA. It codes for CASSLRGGNTE. The entire CDR3 protein reads CASSLRGGNTEAFF.

Note on this clone: The read gets to within 3 residues of the CDR3 end, and the germline J gene fills in the rest. V gene TRBV10-3 combines with J gene TRBJ1-4; D might be TRBD1 (5 bases). The V gene lost 3 bases and the J gene lost 10 bases, with 9 bases spanning the gap. Germline V gene lookup returns CDR1 ENHRY and CDR2 SYGVKD. The CDR3 length is 12 residues. The CDR3 spells CAISEQVGKLFF. CDR3 DNA, as far as it was read: TGTGCCATCAGTGAACAGGTGGGAAAA.

Incomplete CDR3 DNA: TGTGCCAGCAGCACAGGGACAGGAGGAAATCAGCCC. This encodes CASSTGTGGNQP. The complete CDR3 protein is CASSTGTGGNQPQHF. V gene TRBV2 combines with J gene TRBJ1-5; 8 bases are shared with TRBD1. The read ends 3 residues shy of where the CDR3 ends; the end is completed using the germline J gene. Germline V lookup: CDR1 SNHLY, CDR2 FYNNEI. The junction had 8 bases not matched to a gene; V was cut back by 6 bases and J by 4 bases. CDR3 size: 15 residues.

Concerning this clone itself: The read halts 3 residues ahead of the CDR3 end, with the missing end drawn from the germline J gene. This rearrangement joins TRBV5-1 to TRBJ1-4; a weak D match, TRBD1 (6 bases). The CDR3 sequence is 14 residues long. Per germline, CDR1 SGHRS and CDR2 YFSETQ. V was trimmed by 4 bases and J by 7 bases, leaving 14 bases between them. This CDR3 is CASSQGGSSEKLFF. The covered CDR3 bases are TGCGCCAGCAGCCAAGGGGGATCTAGTGAAAAA.

A remark on this clone: The sequenced fragment ends 3 residues before the CDR3 boundary, so the rest is inferred from the germline J gene. The chain combines TRBV19 with TRBJ2-3; 10 positions match TRBD2. The CDR3 has 16 amino acids. Per the germline V gene, CDR1 is LNHDA and CDR2 is SQIVND (reference sequence). Trimming at V came to 5 bases and at J to 5 bases, leaving 10 bases not matched to a gene. Incomplete CDR3 DNA: TGTGCCAGTAGTTCCGCCGGGACTAGCGAGAAAGATACG. Amino acid sequence: CASSSAGTSEKDT. The whole CDR3 sequence is CASSSAGTSEKDTQYF.

As concerns this clone: Sequencing ends 3 residues short of the CDR3 end; the germline J gene provides the rest. The chain links TRBV19 to TRBJ2-3; 9 bases are a match to TRBD2. The junction had 5 bases not matched to a gene; V was cut back by 2 bases and J by 2 bases. From germline, CDR1 is LNHDA and CDR2 SQIVND (reference sequence). This CDR3 has 16 residues. The CDR3 sequence: CASSIRSGGSTDTQYF. The sequenced part of the CDR3 DNA is TGTGCCAGTAGTATAAGGAGCGGGGGGTCCACAGATACG.